The rows below give T cell receptor beta chains drawn from one sample of a study of radiation and T cells in renal cell carcinoma. The method was immunoSEQ multiplex PCR; TCRdb's version includes in-frame clones alone and lacks a portion of them. The sample yields roughly 82,000 clones, 80% to 90% seen once. The material sequenced was blood, taken from a patient whose treatment included radiotherapy and nephrectomy. The receptor source for this set is a woman aged 65 to 85 with renal cell carcinoma. Both conserved end residues are part of each CDR3. Each record gives: J gene, V gene, CDR3 protein.

j_gene: TRBJ2-3
v_gene: TRBV5-1
CDR3aa: CASSRTSGLTTDTQYF

j_gene: TRBJ1-2
v_gene: TRBV12-5
CDR3aa: CASGPKRGRDTYGYTF

j_gene: TRBJ1-5
v_gene: TRBV10-3
CDR3aa: CAITATLSNQPQHF

j_gene: TRBJ1-5
v_gene: TRBV2
CDR3aa: CASGNGNQPQHF

j_gene: TRBJ1-5
v_gene: TRBV15
CDR3aa: CATSTTTDQPQHF

j_gene: TRBJ2-3
v_gene: TRBV5-1
CDR3aa: CASRVKGIDTQYF

j_gene: TRBJ2-7
v_gene: TRBV19
CDR3aa: CASSFGLAGAEEQYF

j_gene: TRBJ2-5
v_gene: TRBV6-5
CDR3aa: CASSYGGPQETQYF

j_gene: TRBJ2-6
v_gene: TRBV6-5
CDR3aa: CASSYMGQFNVLTF

j_gene: TRBJ2-7
v_gene: TRBV5-4
CDR3aa: CASSYRQTYEQYF

j_gene: TRBJ1-6
v_gene: TRBV21-1
CDR3aa: CASTGEAGYNSPLHF

j_gene: TRBJ2-3
v_gene: TRBV5-4
CDR3aa: CASSKGLAGGYTDTQYF

j_gene: TRBJ2-7
v_gene: TRBV5-1
CDR3aa: CASSLAGKYEQYF

j_gene: TRBJ2-1
v_gene: TRBV4-1
CDR3aa: CASSQSSLGGQFF

j_gene: TRBJ1-3
v_gene: TRBV2
CDR3aa: CASSVLAGSSGNTIYF

j_gene: TRBJ2-1
v_gene: TRBV5-6
CDR3aa: CASSPIVGQGVYNEQFF

j_gene: TRBJ1-1
v_gene: TRBV16
CDR3aa: CASSQSGSRTEAFF

j_gene: TRBJ1-3
v_gene: TRBV4-3
CDR3aa: CASSQGTGAGNTIYF

j_gene: TRBJ1-1
v_gene: TRBV6-5
CDR3aa: CASSYSDRGAEAFF

j_gene: TRBJ1-1
v_gene: TRBV9
CDR3aa: CASSTQGNTEAFF